Sequencing of this T cell receptor beta chain was carried out in a study of OX40 agonist ivuxolimab in advanced cancers. Sequenced by immunoSEQ multiplex PCR; TCRdb stores in-frame clones only, minus some. Of roughly 68,000 clones detected, just over 85% appear once; the ten largest clones hold 8% to 10%. The CDR3 length is 13 residues. Trimming cost V 6 bases and J 4 bases, with 10 bases left between them. Germline V gives CDR1 ENHRY, CDR2 SYGVKD. The receptor was isolated from an adult with an advanced solid tumor such as melanoma, head and neck, liver or kidney cancer. The source material was CD4+ or CD8+ T cells sorted from blood, sampled in a trial of the OX40 agonist ivuxolimab. The chain is built from TRBV10-3 and TRBJ1-5, with D possibly TRBD1 on 6 matching bases. The CDR3, as DNA: TGTGCCATCAGCCCACAGGGAAATCAGCCCCAGCATTTT. Translated, it gives CAISPQGNQPQHF.